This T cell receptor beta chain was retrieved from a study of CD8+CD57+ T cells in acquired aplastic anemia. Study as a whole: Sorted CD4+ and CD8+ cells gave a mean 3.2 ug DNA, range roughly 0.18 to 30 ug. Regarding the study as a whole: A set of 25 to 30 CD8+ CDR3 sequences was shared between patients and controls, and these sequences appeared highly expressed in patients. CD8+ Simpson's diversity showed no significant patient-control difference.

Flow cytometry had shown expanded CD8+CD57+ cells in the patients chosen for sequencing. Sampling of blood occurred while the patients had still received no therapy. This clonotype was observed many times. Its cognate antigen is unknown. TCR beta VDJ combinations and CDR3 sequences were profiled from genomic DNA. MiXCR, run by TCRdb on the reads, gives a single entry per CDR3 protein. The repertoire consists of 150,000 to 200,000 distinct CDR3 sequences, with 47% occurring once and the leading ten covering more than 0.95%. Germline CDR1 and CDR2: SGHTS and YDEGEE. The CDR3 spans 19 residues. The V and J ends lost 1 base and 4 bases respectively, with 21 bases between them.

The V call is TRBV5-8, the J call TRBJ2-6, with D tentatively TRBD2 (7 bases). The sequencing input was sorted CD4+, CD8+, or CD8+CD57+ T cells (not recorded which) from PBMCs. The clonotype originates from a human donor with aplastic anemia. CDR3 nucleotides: TGTGCCAGCAGCTTGTGGCGGGGGCGCCCCGACTCCGGGGCCAACGTCCTGACTTTC. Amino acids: CASSLWRGRPDSGANVLTF.